The 29 T cell receptor beta chains below all came from one sample that was sequenced in a study of T cell responses to AZD1222 COVID-19 vaccine. Some clones are missing from TCRdb's copy, which holds only in-frame ones; the method was immunoSEQ multiplex PCR. This sample has 130,000 or so clones, with 92% found just once. The sequencing used peripheral blood, collected on day 0 of AZD1222 vaccination. Receptors were obtained from an adult in good health.

The chain carries TRBV29-1 and TRBJ1-2; TRBD1 aligns across 7 bases. Losses at the gene ends were 4 bases for V and 8 bases for J; bases not matched to a gene: 10. CDR1 SQVTM and CDR2 ANQGSEA come from the germline V gene. The CDR3 runs 13 residues. The CDR3 reads CSVGEGAGRGYTF. DNA for the CDR3: TGCAGCGTTGGCGAGGGGGCTGGCAGAGGCTACACCTTC.

This chain uses TRBV10-3 with TRBJ1-2; 7 nucleotides match TRBD1. V lost 2 bases, J lost 2 bases, and 11 bases stayed unmatched. CDR1 is ENHRY, CDR2 SYGVKD, per germline. The CDR3 covers 17 residues. For the CDR3, the DNA is TGTGCCATCAGTGAGCCGAGACAGGGACCTGTGAACTATGGCTACACCTTC. It specifies CAISEPRQGPVNYGYTF.

The rearrangement links TRBV12-5 to TRBJ2-7; D is unclear. Trimming left V 0 bases short and J 2 bases short, with 20 bases between. This CDR3 contains 18 residues. The germline V gene has CDR1 LGHNT and CDR2 FRNRAP. The CDR3 DNA reads TGTGCTAGTGGTTTGGTACAATCCCAGGCTTACCTAACCTACGAGCAGTACTTC. Translation gives CASGLVQSQAYLTYEQYF.

V gene TRBV3-1 (or the pseudogene TRBV3-2) combines with J gene TRBJ2-5; 7 bases align to TRBD2. V lost 4 bases, J lost 2 bases, and 13 bases stayed unmatched. Germline values: CDR1 LGHDT, CDR2 YNNKEL (reference sequence). CDR3 size: 17 residues. DNA of the CDR3: TGTGCCAGCAGCCCCAGGTGGGAAGGCGGGGGACAAGAGACCCAGTACTTC. The encoded protein is CASSPRWEGGGQETQYF.

The rearrangement uses TRBV18 and TRBJ1-4; TRBD1 matches at 7 bases. The CDR3 consists of 15 residues. Losses at the gene ends were 4 bases for V and 5 bases for J; bases not matched to a gene: 7. Germline lookup yields CDR1 KGHSH and CDR2 LQKENI. Here the CDR3 reads CASSQGAEWNEKLFF. Here the CDR3 DNA reads TGTGCCAGCTCACAGGGGGCAGAGTGGAATGAAAAACTGTTTTTT. Filled out from reference TRBV18 and TRBJ1-4, the complete variable domain reads NAGVMQNPRHLVRRRGQEARLRCSPMKGHSHVYWYRQLPEEGLKFMVYLQKENIIDESGMPKERFSAEFPKEGPSILRIQQVVRGDSAAYFCASSQGAEWNEKLFFGSGTQLSVL.

The CDR3 nucleotides are TGCGCCAGCAGCCAAGGGGCAGGGATTTACCACTCAGATACGCAGTATTTT. It specifies CASSQGAGIYHSDTQYF. The V gene is TRBV4-1, the J gene TRBJ2-3; D possibly corresponds to TRBD1 (5 bases). Germline lookup yields CDR1 MGHRA and CDR2 YSYEKL. The CDR3 loop spans 17 amino acids. Trimming left V 1 base short and J 4 bases short, with 18 bases between.

The chain joins TRBV3-1 (or the pseudogene TRBV3-2) to TRBJ1-2, with unresolved D. Germline-derived CDR1 and CDR2 are LGHDT and YNNKEL (reference sequence). V was shortened by 6 bases and J by 7 bases, with 12 bases between the two germline ends. CDR3 size: 12 residues. DNA of the CDR3: TGTGCCAGCAGGTTCCTCGATTCTGGCTACACCTTC. It yields the protein CASRFLDSGYTF.

The chain's CDR3 is CASSLSYQGALSVYQETQYF. CDR3 coding DNA: TGCGCCAGCAGCTTGTCGTACCAGGGGGCGTTATCCGTATACCAAGAGACCCAGTACTTC. This sequence joins TRBV5-1 and TRBJ2-5; 8 bases map to TRBD1. Germline trimming cut 1 base from V and 0 bases from J; bases unmatched to any gene: 17. The CDR3 is made up of 20 amino acids. The germline V gene has CDR1 SGHRS and CDR2 YFSETQ. The full variable domain, in which reference TRBV5-1 and TRBJ2-5 provide the parts outside the CDR3, is KAGVTQTPRYLIKTRGQQVTLSCSPISGHRSVSWYQQTPGQGLQFLFEYFSETQRNKGNFPGRFSGRQFSNSRSEMNVSTLELGDSALYLCASSLSYQGALSVYQETQYFGPGTRLLVL.

V usage is TRBV3-1 (or the pseudogene TRBV3-2) and J usage is TRBJ2-7, with D hard to call. Trimming cost V 0 bases and J 7 bases, with 13 bases left between them. The CDR3 covers 14 residues. CDR1 and CDR2 from the germline V gene are LGHDT and YNNKEL (reference sequence). CDR3 loop: CASSQDTMVSEQYF. As DNA, the CDR3 is TGTGCCAGCAGCCAAGATACTATGGTCTCGGAGCAGTACTTC.

J is TRBJ2-1 and V is TRBV5-6; unclear D gene. In germline, CDR1 is SGHDT, CDR2 YYEEEE. The CDR3 extends over 15 amino acids. Trimming removed 3 bases at V and 0 bases at J, with 10 bases between. CDR3 nucleotides: TGTGCCAGCAGCTACGGACGGAGCTCCTACAATGAGCAGTTCTTC. Amino acids: CASSYGRSSYNEQFF.

J is TRBJ1-2 and V is TRBV28; D gene ambiguous. V was trimmed by 3 bases and J by 0 bases, leaving 5 bases between them. Germline V gene sequence: CDR1 MDHEN, CDR2 SYDVKM. The CDR3 covers 13 residues. As DNA, the CDR3 is TGTGCCAGCAGTTTGAAAGCTAACTATGGCTACACCTTC. Translated: CASSLKANYGYTF.

This chain connects TRBV7-8 to TRBJ1-1; 8 nucleotides match TRBD1. The V gene's germline CDR1 is SGHVS and CDR2 FQNEAQ. The CDR3 covers 15 residues. V dropped 5 bases and J dropped 4; count of bases not matched to a gene: 9. The CDR3 loop reads CASSKSDRGSTEAFF. The CDR3 DNA follows: TGTGCCAGCAGCAAGAGCGACAGGGGATCCACTGAAGCTTTCTTT.

The gene calls are TRBV28 and TRBJ2-2; no firm D call. CDR3 length: 15 amino acids. The germline V gene has CDR1 MDHEN and CDR2 SYDVKM. The V and J ends lost 5 bases and 5 bases respectively, with 15 bases between them. The chain's CDR3 is CASSLPLHGTGELFF. The CDR3 bases are TGTGCCAGCAGTCTTCCCTTACACGGAACCGGGGAGCTGTTTTTT. Based on the CDR3 plus reference TRBV28 and TRBJ2-2, the full variable domain is DVKVTQSSRYLVKRTGEKVFLECVQDMDHENMFWYRQDPGLGLRLIYFSYDVKMKEKGDIPEGYSVSREKKERFSLILESASTNQTSMYLCASSLPLHGTGELFFGEGSRLTVL.

CDR3 nucleotides: TGTGCCATCAGTGAGTCGTCTGGAGGGCCGTATGGCTACACCTTC. Encoded protein: CAISESSGGPYGYTF. V usage is TRBV10-3 and J usage is TRBJ1-2; D unclear. The V gene lost 0 bases and the J gene lost 5 bases, with 13 bases spanning the gap. Looked up from germline, CDR1 is ENHRY and CDR2 is SYGVKD. The length of the CDR3 is 15 residues.

In regard to this clone: At one end, the junction sequence differs from germline, possibly due to a read error. V gene TRBV19 combines with J gene TRBJ2-7, with 9 positions matching TRBD1. The germline V gene encodes CDR1 LNHDA and CDR2 SQIVND (reference sequence). This CDR3 spans 12 amino acids. CDR3 DNA: TGTGCCAGTAGGGCCCCCGGGACAGGGAACCACTTC. Translation gives CASRAPGTGNHF.

This rearrangement joins TRBV5-8 to TRBJ2-1; TRBD2 aligns across 13 bases. The CDR3 extends over 17 amino acids. Germline V CDR1 and CDR2: SGHTS, YDEGEE. The ends lost 0 bases at V and 3 bases at J; junction bases unmatched: 3. In nucleotides, the CDR3 is TGTGCCAGCAGCTTGGCTAGGACTAGCGGGGGCTACAATGAGCAGTTCTTC. Residues: CASSLARTSGGYNEQFF. Supplemented by reference TRBV5-8 and TRBJ2-1, the full variable domain reads EAGVTQSPTHLIKTRGQQATLRCSPISGHTSVYWYQQALGLGLQFLLWYDEGEERNRGNFPPRFSGRQFPNYSSELNVNALELEDSALYLCASSLARTSGGYNEQFFGPGTRLTVL.

J is TRBJ2-6 and V is TRBV29-1; D gene unclear. The CDR3 is made up of 16 amino acids. Germline values: CDR1 SQVTM, CDR2 ANQGSEA. The V end lost 1 base, the J end lost 1 base, and 11 bases lay between the germline ends. CDR3 sequence reads: CSVEGHPESGANVLTF. The CDR3 coding sequence is TGCAGCGTTGAAGGCCACCCCGAGTCTGGGGCCAACGTCCTGACTTTC.

The chain is built from TRBV27 and TRBJ2-1; the D gene could be TRBD1 or TRBD2 (5 bases each). CDR1 is MNHEY and CDR2 is SMNVEV in the germline V gene (reference sequence). V was trimmed by 2 bases and J by 0 bases, leaving 11 bases between them. This CDR3 comprises 16 residues. The CDR3 loop is CASSLGAGSSYNEQFF. As DNA, the CDR3 is TGTGCCAGCAGTTTAGGGGCAGGGAGCTCCTACAATGAGCAGTTCTTC.

This clone was seen only once. This chain joins TRBV3-1 (or the pseudogene TRBV3-2) and TRBJ1-5, with TRBD1 matching 11 bases. The CDR3 extends over 14 amino acids. With V trimmed by 8 bases and J by 9 bases, 9 bases remained unmatched. Germline V CDR1 and CDR2: LGHDT, YNNKEL (reference sequence). CDR3 bases: TGTGCCAGCCTGGACAGGGGGCCAAAGAGGCCCCAGCATTTT. Translated: CASLDRGPKRPQHF.

The chain uses TRBV5-1 and TRBJ1-2; possible D gene TRBD1, 5 bases. Trimming pared 4 bases from V and 3 bases from J, leaving 10 bases between. Germline values: CDR1 SGHRS, CDR2 YFSETQ. The CDR3 is made up of 13 amino acids. The CDR3 is CASSLGTDYGYTF. As DNA, the CDR3 is TGCGCCAGCAGCCTCGGGACGGACTATGGCTACACCTTC. The full variable domain, completed using reference TRBV5-1 and TRBJ1-2, is KAGVTQTPRYLIKTRGQQVTLSCSPISGHRSVSWYQQTPGQGLQFLFEYFSETQRNKGNFPGRFSGRQFSNSRSEMNVSTLELGDSALYLCASSLGTDYGYTFGSGTRLTVV.

The V call is TRBV5-1, the J call TRBJ2-3, with 9 bases aligning to TRBD2. This CDR3 has 15 amino acids. V shed 3 bases, J shed 2 bases, and the junction held 4 bases outside the gene matches. The germline V gene encodes CDR1 SGHRS and CDR2 YFSETQ. The CDR3 DNA follows: TGCGCCAGCAGCTCGACTAGCGGACCCACAGATACGCAGTATTTT. Encoded protein: CASSSTSGPTDTQYF.

This chain links TRBV15 with TRBJ2-1; 9 nucleotides line up with TRBD1. J was trimmed by 2 bases and V by 7 bases; bases with no gene match: 6. CDR1 is LNHNV and CDR2 is YYDKDF in the germline V gene (reference sequence). The CDR3 is 15 residues long. The CDR3 region is CATTVGTGTYNEQFF. In nucleotides, the CDR3 is TGTGCCACCACCGTAGGGACAGGGACCTACAATGAGCAGTTCTTC.

This clone occurred once. The chain recombines TRBV18 with TRBJ2-7; unclear D gene. CDR3 length: 13 amino acids. The germline V gene has CDR1 KGHSH and CDR2 LQKENI. The V end lost 2 bases, the J end lost 4 bases, and 9 bases lay between the germline ends. The CDR3 region has the DNA TGTGCCAGCTCACCAGTACAGAGGTACGAGCAGTACTTC. It codes for CASSPVQRYEQYF. The full variable domain, its missing parts supplied by reference TRBV18 and TRBJ2-7, is NAGVMQNPRHLVRRRGQEARLRCSPMKGHSHVYWYRQLPEEGLKFMVYLQKENIIDESGMPKERFSAEFPKEGPSILRIQQVVRGDSAAYFCASSPVQRYEQYFGPGTRLTVT.

In its sample, this clone was seen once. This rearrangement joins TRBV5-1 to TRBJ2-1; 10 nucleotides match TRBD2. CDR1 and CDR2 (germline): SGHRS, YFSETQ. Losses at the gene ends were 4 bases for V and 5 bases for J; bases not matched to a gene: 9. The CDR3 totals 16 residues. The CDR3 protein is CASSPPLAGAHNEQFF. CDR3 sequence (DNA): TGCGCCAGCAGCCCGCCCCTAGCGGGAGCCCACAATGAGCAGTTCTTC.

The chain links TRBV11-2 to TRBJ2-7; maybe TRBD2 (6 bases). This CDR3 spans 13 amino acids. The germline V gene encodes CDR1 SGHAT and CDR2 FQNNGV. Trimming left V 4 bases short and J 3 bases short, with 10 bases between. The CDR3 coding sequence is TGTGCCAGCAGCTCGGGACTGATCTACGAGCAGTACTTC. Its protein is CASSSGLIYEQYF.

This chain connects TRBV2 to TRBJ2-3; 12 bases match TRBD1. The CDR3 consists of 14 residues. Germline V gene sequence: CDR1 SNHLY, CDR2 FYNNEI. V was pared by 7 bases and J by 5 bases, with 4 bases of the junction left unmatched. As DNA, the CDR3 is TGTGCCAGCACTGGGGACAGGGGGCGAGATACGCAGTATTTT. This codes for CASTGDRGRDTQYF.

CDR3 DNA: TGTGCCACCAGCAGAGGTGGCAGGGTGAGAAGAGACACTGAAGCTTTCTTT. This sequence encodes CATSRGGRVRRDTEAFF. V usage is TRBV15 and J usage is TRBJ1-1; weak D call: TRBD1 (5 bases). The CDR3 is 17 residues long. V was shortened by 1 base and J by 3 bases, with 18 bases between the two germline ends. Germline V gene sequence: CDR1 LNHNV, CDR2 YYDKDF (reference sequence).

The J gene is TRBJ2-2, the V gene TRBV7-6, with 8 bases aligning to TRBD1. Losses at the gene ends were 5 bases for V and 7 bases for J; bases not matched to a gene: 9. Per the germline V gene, CDR1 is SGHVS and CDR2 is FNYEAQ. The CDR3 loop spans 15 amino acids. CDR3 sequence reads: CASSTTGGGSGELFF. CDR3 bases: TGTGCCAGCAGCACTACAGGGGGAGGAAGCGGGGAGCTGTTTTTT.

Only one count was recorded for this clone. The chain is built from TRBV6-1 and TRBJ2-3; no firm D call. The CDR3 has 16 amino acids. Germline lookup yields CDR1 MNHNS and CDR2 SASEGT. Trimming pared 0 bases from V and 2 bases from J, leaving 12 bases between. The CDR3 loop is CASSEAPMSNTDTQYF. DNA of the CDR3: TGTGCCAGCAGTGAAGCACCTATGAGTAACACAGATACGCAGTATTTT.